There are a few counts of the clone carrying this TCR beta chain. Its antigen remains unknown. According to the study, TCR beta libraries were built with iRepertoire HTBI primers and CDR3-region Arm-PCR. In TCRdb, the multiplex PCR reads were re-called with MiXCR into one record per CDR3 protein. The sample gives approximately 470,000 distinct CDR3 sequences, 15% to 20% of which show up once; 12% is in the top ten. The sample's time point: newly diagnosed GD, antithyroid drugs for less than 3 months. The TCR library used RNA extracted from PBMCs. V was pared by 5 bases and J by 4 bases, with 14 bases between. The CDR3 is 15 amino acids. Germline V gene data show CDR1 as SGHTA and CDR2 as FQGTGA. The data derive from a study of regulatory T cells in long-lasting Graves disease. Study results and caveats: Segments TRBV28, TRBJ1-2 and TRBJ2-5 showed preferential usage in persistent disease.

The sample was also linked to a second study, of T cells in Graves' hyperthyroidism and ophthalmopathy.

This clonotype was sampled from a man aged 40-50 years with Graves disease. The material was peripheral blood mononuclear cells (PBMCs), obtained at new diagnosis, from a patient treated with antithyroid drugs. This rearrangement joins TRBV7-3 to TRBJ2-2, with D possibly being TRBD1 or TRBD2 (5 bases each). CDR3 nucleotides: TGTGCCAGCAGCGGGGACCCCTGGGGCACCGGGGAGCTGTTTTTT. Amino acid sequence: CASSGDPWGTGELFF.